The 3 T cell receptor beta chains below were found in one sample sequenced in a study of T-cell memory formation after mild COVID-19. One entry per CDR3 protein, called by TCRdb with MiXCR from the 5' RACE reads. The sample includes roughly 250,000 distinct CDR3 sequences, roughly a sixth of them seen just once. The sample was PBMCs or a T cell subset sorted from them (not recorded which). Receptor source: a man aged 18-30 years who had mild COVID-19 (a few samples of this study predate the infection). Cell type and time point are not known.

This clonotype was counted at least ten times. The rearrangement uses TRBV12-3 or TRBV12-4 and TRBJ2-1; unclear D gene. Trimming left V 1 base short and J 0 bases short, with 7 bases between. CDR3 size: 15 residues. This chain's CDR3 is CASSLGRSSYNEQFF. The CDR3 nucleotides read TGTGCCAGCAGTTTAGGAAGGAGCTCCTACAATGAGCAGTTCTTC.

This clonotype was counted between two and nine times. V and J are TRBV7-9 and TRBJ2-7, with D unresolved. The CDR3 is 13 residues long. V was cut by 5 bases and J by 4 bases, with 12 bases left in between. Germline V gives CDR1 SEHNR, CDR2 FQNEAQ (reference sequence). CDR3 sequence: CASSPDAQYEQYV. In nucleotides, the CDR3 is TGTGCCAGCAGCCCAGATGCCCAGTACGAGCAGTACGTC.

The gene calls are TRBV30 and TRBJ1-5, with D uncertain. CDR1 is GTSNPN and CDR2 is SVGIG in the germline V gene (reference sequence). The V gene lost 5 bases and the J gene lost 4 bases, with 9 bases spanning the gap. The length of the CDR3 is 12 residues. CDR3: CAWALMNQPQHF. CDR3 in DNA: TGTGCCTGGGCCCTCATGAATCAGCCCCAGCATTTT. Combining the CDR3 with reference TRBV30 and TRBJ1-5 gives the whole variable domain SQTIHQWPATLVQPVGSPLSLECTVEGTSNPNLYWYRQAAGRGLQLLFYSVGIGQISSEVPQNLSASRPQDRQFILSSKKLLLSDSGFYLCAWALMNQPQHFGDGTRLSIL.